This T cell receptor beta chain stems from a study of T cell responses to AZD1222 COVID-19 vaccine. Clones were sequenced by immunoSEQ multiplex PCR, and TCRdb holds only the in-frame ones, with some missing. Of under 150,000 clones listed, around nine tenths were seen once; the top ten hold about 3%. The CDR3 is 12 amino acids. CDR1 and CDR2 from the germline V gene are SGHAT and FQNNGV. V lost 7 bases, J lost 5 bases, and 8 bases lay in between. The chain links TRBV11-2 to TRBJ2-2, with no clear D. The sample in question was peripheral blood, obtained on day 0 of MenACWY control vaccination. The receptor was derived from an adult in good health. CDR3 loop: CASTLATGELFF. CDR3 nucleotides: TGTGCCAGCACTTTGGCGACCGGGGAGCTGTTTTTT.